This is a list of T cell receptor beta chains from one sample in a study of shared clonotypes between healthy human individuals. Sequencing used immunoSEQ multiplex PCR; TCRdb keeps in-frame clones, though not all of them. This sample carries 500,000 to 550,000 clones, 90% to 96% of them seen once, and the ten largest clones take around 0.067%. Source material: naive CD4+ T cells sorted from blood. These receptors all stem from a young woman in good health. CDR3s include the opening cysteine and the closing phenylalanine or tryptophan. A D gene is named only where the DNA matches it firmly. Only some rows state a clone size, as once, few, many or a class for expanded clones.

j_call: TRBJ2-1; cdr3_length: 15; d_call: .; clone_size: .; v_call: TRBV28; cdr3_aa: CASRVRSLTYNEQFF; cdr3_nt: TGTGCCAGCCGCGTACGCAGCCTTACCTACAATGAGCAGTTCTTC
j_call: TRBJ2-4; cdr3_length: 15; d_call: TRBD2; clone_size: .; v_call: TRBV4-2; cdr3_aa: CASSQEREGKDIQYF; cdr3_nt: TGTGCCAGCAGCCAAGAGAGGGAGGGAAAAGACATTCAGTACTTC
j_call: TRBJ2-5; cdr3_length: 15; d_call: TRBD1; clone_size: once; v_call: TRBV2; cdr3_aa: CASRQTGGGRETQYF; cdr3_nt: TGTGCCAGCAGACAGACAGGGGGAGGTCGAGAGACCCAGTACTTC
j_call: TRBJ1-1; cdr3_length: 17; d_call: .; clone_size: .; v_call: TRBV25-1; cdr3_aa: CASSEWPLLDTNTEAFF; cdr3_nt: TGTGCCAGCAGTGAATGGCCCCTCTTGGACACGAACACTGAAGCTTTCTTT
j_call: TRBJ1-5; cdr3_length: 13; d_call: .; clone_size: .; v_call: TRBV28; cdr3_aa: CASRRDPNQPQHF; cdr3_nt: TGTGCCAGCAGGAGGGACCCCAATCAGCCCCAGCATTTT
j_call: TRBJ2-7; cdr3_length: 14; d_call: .; clone_size: .; v_call: TRBV18; cdr3_aa: CASSPLGHNYEQYF; cdr3_nt: TGTGCCAGCTCACCACTGGGACACAACTACGAGCAGTACTTC
j_call: TRBJ2-7; cdr3_length: 16; d_call: TRBD2; clone_size: .; v_call: TRBV6-1; cdr3_aa: CASSVPRTSGGYEQYF; cdr3_nt: TGTGCCAGCAGTGTACCAAGGACTAGCGGTGGCTACGAGCAGTACTTC
j_call: TRBJ2-1; cdr3_length: 15; d_call: TRBD2; clone_size: .; v_call: TRBV30; cdr3_aa: CAWSVLAGSYNEQFF; cdr3_nt: TGTGCCTGGAGTGTCCTAGCGGGGTCCTACAATGAGCAGTTCTTC
j_call: TRBJ1-2; cdr3_length: 15; d_call: .; clone_size: .; v_call: TRBV6-1; cdr3_aa: CASSEMRQAGYGYTF; cdr3_nt: TGTGCCAGCAGTGAAATGCGACAAGCGGGCTATGGCTACACCTTC
j_call: TRBJ2-5; cdr3_length: 13; d_call: .; clone_size: .; v_call: TRBV18; cdr3_aa: CASSTREWETQYF; cdr3_nt: TGTGCCAGCTCAACTAGAGAGTGGGAGACCCAGTACTTC
j_call: TRBJ2-3; cdr3_length: 16; d_call: TRBD2; clone_size: .; v_call: TRBV7-2; cdr3_aa: CASSLQAGESTDTQYF; cdr3_nt: TGTGCCAGCAGCTTACAGGCGGGAGAAAGCACAGATACGCAGTATTTT
j_call: TRBJ2-7; cdr3_length: 16; d_call: .; clone_size: once; v_call: TRBV6-5; cdr3_aa: CASSYSGDLPSYEQYF; cdr3_nt: TGTGCCAGCAGTTACTCAGGGGACTTACCCTCCTACGAGCAGTACTTC
j_call: TRBJ2-7; cdr3_length: 14; d_call: .; clone_size: .; v_call: TRBV23-1; cdr3_aa: CASSDGTGTYEQYF; cdr3_nt: TGCGCCAGCAGTGACGGGACCGGAACCTACGAGCAGTACTTC